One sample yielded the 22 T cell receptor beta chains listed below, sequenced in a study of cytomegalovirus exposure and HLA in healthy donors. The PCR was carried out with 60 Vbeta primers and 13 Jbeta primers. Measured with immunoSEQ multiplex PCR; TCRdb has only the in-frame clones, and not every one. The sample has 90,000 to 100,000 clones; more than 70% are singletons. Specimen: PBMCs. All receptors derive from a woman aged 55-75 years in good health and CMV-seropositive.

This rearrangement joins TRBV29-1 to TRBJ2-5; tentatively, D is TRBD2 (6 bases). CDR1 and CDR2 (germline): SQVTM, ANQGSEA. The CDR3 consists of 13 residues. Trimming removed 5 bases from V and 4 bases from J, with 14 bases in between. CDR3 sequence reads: CSVTLGGGETQYF. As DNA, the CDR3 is TGCAGCGTTACCCTCGGGGGAGGAGAGACCCAGTACTTC. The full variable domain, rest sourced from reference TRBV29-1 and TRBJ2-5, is SAVISQKPSRDICQRGTSLTIQCQVDSQVTMMFWYRQQPGQSLTLIATANQGSEATYESGFVIDKFPISRPNLTFSTLTVSNMSPEDSSIYLCSVTLGGGETQYFGPGTRLLVL.

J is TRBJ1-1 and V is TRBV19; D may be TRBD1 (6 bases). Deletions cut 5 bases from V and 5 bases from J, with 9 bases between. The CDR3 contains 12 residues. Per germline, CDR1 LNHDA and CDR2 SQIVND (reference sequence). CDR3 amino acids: CASSQTGTEAFF. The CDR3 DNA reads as TGTGCCAGTAGTCAAACAGGGACTGAAGCTTTCTTT.

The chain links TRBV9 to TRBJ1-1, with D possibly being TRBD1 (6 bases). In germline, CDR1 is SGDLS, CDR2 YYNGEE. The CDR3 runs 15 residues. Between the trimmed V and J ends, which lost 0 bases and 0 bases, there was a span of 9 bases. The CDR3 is CASSVAGTLNTEAFF. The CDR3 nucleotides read TGTGCCAGCAGCGTAGCAGGGACATTGAACACTGAAGCTTTCTTT.

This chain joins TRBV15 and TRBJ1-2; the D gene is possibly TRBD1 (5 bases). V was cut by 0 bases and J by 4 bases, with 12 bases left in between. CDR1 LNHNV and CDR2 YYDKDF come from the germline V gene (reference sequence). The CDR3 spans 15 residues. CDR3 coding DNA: TGTGCCACCAGCAGAGAGAGGACCGGGGGCTATGGCTACACCTTC. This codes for CATSRERTGGYGYTF.

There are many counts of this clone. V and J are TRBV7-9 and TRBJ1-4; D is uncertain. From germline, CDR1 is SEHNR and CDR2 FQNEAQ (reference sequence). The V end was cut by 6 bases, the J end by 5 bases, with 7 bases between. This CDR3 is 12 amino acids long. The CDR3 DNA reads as TGTGCCAGCAGGGGCGCCAATGAAAAACTGTTTTTT. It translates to CASRGANEKLFF.

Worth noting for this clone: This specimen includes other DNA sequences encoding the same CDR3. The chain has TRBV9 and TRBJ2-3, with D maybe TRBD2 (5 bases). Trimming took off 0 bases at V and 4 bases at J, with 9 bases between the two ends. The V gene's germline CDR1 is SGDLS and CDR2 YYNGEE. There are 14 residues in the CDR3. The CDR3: CASSVGLAADTQYF. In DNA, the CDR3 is TGTGCCAGCAGCGTAGGCCTAGCCGCAGATACGCAGTATTTT.

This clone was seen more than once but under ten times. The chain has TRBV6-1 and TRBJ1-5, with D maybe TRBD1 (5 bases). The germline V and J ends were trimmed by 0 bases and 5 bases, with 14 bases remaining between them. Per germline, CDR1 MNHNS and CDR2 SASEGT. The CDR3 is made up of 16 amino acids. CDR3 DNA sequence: TGTGCCAGCAGTGAAGCGCCTGGGGCCTTCGATCAGCCCCAGCATTTT. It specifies CASSEAPGAFDQPQHF.

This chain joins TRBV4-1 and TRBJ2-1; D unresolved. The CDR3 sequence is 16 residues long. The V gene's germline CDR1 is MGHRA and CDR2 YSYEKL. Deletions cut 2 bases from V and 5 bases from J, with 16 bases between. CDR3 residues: CASSQPERLPHNEQFF. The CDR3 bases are TGCGCCAGCAGCCAACCTGAGCGTCTTCCCCACAATGAGCAGTTCTTC.

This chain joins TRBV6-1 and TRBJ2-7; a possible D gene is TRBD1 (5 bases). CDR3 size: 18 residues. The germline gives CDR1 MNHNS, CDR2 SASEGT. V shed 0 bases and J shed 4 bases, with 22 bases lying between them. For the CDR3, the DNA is TGTGCCAGCAGTGAAGCGCTGGGGCGATCCGTAGCCTTGTACGAGCAGTACTTC. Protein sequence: CASSEALGRSVALYEQYF.

The CDR3 nucleotides are TGTGCCAGCAGCCCGGCGGTTAGCGGCCCGGACAATGAGCAGTTCTTC. Residues: CASSPAVSGPDNEQFF. V gene TRBV7-9 combines with J gene TRBJ2-1; maybe TRBD2 (6 bases). This CDR3 has 16 residues. Germline loops: CDR1 SEHNR, CDR2 FQNEAQ (reference sequence). V shed 5 bases and J shed 5 bases, with 19 bases lying between them.

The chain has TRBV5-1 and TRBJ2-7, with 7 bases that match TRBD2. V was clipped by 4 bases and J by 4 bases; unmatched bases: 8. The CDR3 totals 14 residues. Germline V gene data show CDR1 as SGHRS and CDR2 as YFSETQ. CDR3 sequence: CASSQTSPEYEQYF. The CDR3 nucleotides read TGCGCCAGCAGCCAGACTAGCCCAGAGTACGAGCAGTACTTC.

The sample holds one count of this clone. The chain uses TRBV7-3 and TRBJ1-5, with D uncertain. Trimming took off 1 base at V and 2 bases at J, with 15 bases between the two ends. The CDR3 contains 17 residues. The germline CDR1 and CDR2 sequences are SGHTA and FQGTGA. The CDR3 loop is CASSLRAPAHGNQPQHF. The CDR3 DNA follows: TGTGCCAGCAGCTTAAGAGCGCCAGCACACGGCAATCAGCCCCAGCATTTT.

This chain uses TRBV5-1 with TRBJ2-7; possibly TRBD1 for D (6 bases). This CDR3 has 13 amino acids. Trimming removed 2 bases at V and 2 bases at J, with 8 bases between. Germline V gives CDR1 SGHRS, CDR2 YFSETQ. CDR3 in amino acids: CASSLQGAYEQYF. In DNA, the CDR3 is TGCGCCAGCAGCTTACAGGGAGCCTACGAGCAGTACTTC.

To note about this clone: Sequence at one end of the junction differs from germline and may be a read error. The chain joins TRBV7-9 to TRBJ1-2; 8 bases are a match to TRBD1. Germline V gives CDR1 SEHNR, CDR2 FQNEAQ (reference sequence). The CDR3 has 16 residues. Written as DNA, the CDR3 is TGTTCCAGCAGCCAATCGAGGGGACAGGCGGTTAATGGCTACACCTTC. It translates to CSSSQSRGQAVNGYTF.

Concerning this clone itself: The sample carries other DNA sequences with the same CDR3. CDR3 DNA sequence: TGTGCCAGCTCACCCCTGACAGGGAACACTGAAGCTTTCTTT. This codes for CASSPLTGNTEAFF. The chain joins TRBV18 to TRBJ1-1, with D maybe TRBD1 (6 bases). The CDR3 has 14 residues. Per germline, CDR1 KGHSH and CDR2 LQKENI. Trimming removed 3 bases at V and 1 base at J, with 9 bases between.

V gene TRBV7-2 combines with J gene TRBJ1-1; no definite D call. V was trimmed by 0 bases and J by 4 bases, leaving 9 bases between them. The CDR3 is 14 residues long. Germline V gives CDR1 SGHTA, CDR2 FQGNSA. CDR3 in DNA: TGTGCCAGCAGCTTAGCGCGGGTGGGCACTGAAGCTTTCTTT. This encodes CASSLARVGTEAFF.

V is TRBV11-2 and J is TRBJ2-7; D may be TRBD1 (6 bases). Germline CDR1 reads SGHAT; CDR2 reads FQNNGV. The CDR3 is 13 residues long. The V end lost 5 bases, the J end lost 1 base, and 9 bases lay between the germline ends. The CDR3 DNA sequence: TGTGCCAGCAGCACCACAGGGTCCTACGAGCAGTACTTC. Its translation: CASSTTGSYEQYF.

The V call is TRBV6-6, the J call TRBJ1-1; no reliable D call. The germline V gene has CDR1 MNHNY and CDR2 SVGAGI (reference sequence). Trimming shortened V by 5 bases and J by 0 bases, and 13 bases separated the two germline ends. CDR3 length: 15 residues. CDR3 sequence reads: CASSRYRRVNTEAFF. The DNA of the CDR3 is TGTGCCAGCAGTCGATACCGCCGGGTGAACACTGAAGCTTTCTTT.

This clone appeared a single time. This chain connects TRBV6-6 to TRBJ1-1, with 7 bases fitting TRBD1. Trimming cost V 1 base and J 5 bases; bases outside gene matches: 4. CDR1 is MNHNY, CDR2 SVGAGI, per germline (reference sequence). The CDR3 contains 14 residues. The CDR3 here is CASSYLIQGTEAFF. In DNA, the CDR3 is TGTGCCAGCAGTTACTTGATACAGGGGACTGAAGCTTTCTTT.

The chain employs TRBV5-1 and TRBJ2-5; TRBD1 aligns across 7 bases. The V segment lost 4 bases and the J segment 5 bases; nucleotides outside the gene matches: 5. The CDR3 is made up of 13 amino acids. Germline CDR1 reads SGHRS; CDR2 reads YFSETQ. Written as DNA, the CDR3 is TGCGCCAGCAGCACCGACAGGGCCGAGACCCAGTACTTC. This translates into CASSTDRAETQYF.

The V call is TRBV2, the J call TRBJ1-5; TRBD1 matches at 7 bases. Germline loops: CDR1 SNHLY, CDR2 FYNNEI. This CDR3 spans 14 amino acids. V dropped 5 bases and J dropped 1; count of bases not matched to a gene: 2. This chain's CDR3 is CASSRGQSNQPQHF. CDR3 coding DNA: TGTGCCAGCAGTCGGGGACAGAGCAATCAGCCCCAGCATTTT. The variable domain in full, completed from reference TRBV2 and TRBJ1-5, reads EPEVTQTPSHQVTQMGQEVILRCVPISNHLYFYWYRQILGQKVEFLVSFYNNEISEKSEIFDDQFSVERPDGSNFTLKIRSTKLEDSAMYFCASSRGQSNQPQHFGDGTRLSIL.

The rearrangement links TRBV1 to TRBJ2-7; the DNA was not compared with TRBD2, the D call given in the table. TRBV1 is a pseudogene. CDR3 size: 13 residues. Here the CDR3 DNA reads TGCACCAGCAGCCAAGAAACTTTCTACGAGCAGTACTTC. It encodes CTSSQETFYEQYF.